The 25 T cell receptor beta chains below were found in one sample sequenced in a study of blood T cells in healthy people across ages. The second PCR ran about 6 to 12 cycles with a sample-barcoded 5' primer and J-beta primers. In TCRdb, the 5' RACE reads were re-called with MiXCR into one record per CDR3 protein. The data contain roughly 550,000 distinct CDR3 sequences, 24% of them singletons. The same data also contributed to another study, on T cells of mothers and their children.

Sequenced material: blood. The receptors here all came from a boy younger than 18 in good health.

This clonotype was observed a handful of times. CDR3: CASSPQRSVQGGEQYF. The DNA for the CDR3 is TGTGCCAGCAGCCCGCAAAGGAGTGTACAGGGGGGCGAGCAGTACTTC. The genes are TRBV16 and TRBJ2-7; 8 nucleotides align to TRBD1. The CDR3 contains 16 residues. V was clipped by 4 bases and J by 6 bases; unmatched bases: 14. The germline gives CDR1 KGHSY, CDR2 FQNENV. The entire variable domain, with the rest obtained from reference TRBV16 and TRBJ2-7, is as follows: GEEVAQTPKHLVRGEGQKAKLYCAPIKGHSYVFWYQQVLKNEFKFLISFQNENVFDETGMPKERFSAKCLPNSPCSLEIQATKLEDSAVYFCASSPQRSVQGGEQYFGPGTRLTVT.

V gene TRBV12-3 or TRBV12-4 combines with J gene TRBJ2-5; 8 bases align to TRBD1. The DNA end lines up better with TRBJ2-1; the J call may be wrong. The CDR3 consists of 14 residues. The CDR3 sequence: CASSSGGDYNEQFF. CDR3 sequence (DNA): TGTGCCAGCAGTTCAGGGGGCGACTACAATGAGCAGTTCTTC.

Remarks on this clonotype: It is likely a read error, because the conserved phenylalanine at the end of the CDR3 is missing. Written as DNA, the CDR3 is TGTGCCAGTAGCTTCGACAGGGGCACTGAAGCTTTCCTT. Translating it yields CASSFDRGTEAFL. The chain is built from TRBV19 and TRBJ1-1; TRBD1 matches at 8 bases. The ends lost 6 bases at V and 4 bases at J; junction bases unmatched: 4. This CDR3 region has 13 residues. The germline gives CDR1 LNHDA, CDR2 SQIVND (reference sequence).

The chain has TRBV4-1 and TRBJ1-3; TRBD1 agrees at 7 bases. Germline CDR1 is MGHRA and CDR2 is YSYEKL. V was clipped by 1 base and J by 1 base; unmatched bases: 10. The CDR3 runs to 18 residues. The CDR3: CASSQVLSGTESGNTIYF. The CDR3 DNA reads as TGCGCCAGCAGCCAAGTTCTCAGCGGGACAGAATCTGGAAACACCATATATTTT.

This clonotype has more than one count but fewer than ten. The genes are TRBV7-2 and TRBJ2-7, with 9 bases that match TRBD1. This CDR3 region has 14 residues. CDR1 and CDR2 (germline): SGHTA, FQGNSA. J lost 6 bases, V lost 1 base, and 4 bases had no gene match. The CDR3 DNA sequence: TGTGCCAGCAGCTTAGTGGACAGGGGCGGCGAGCAGTACTTC. This translates into CASSLVDRGGEQYF.

The gene calls are TRBV2 and TRBJ2-5; 7 nucleotides agree with TRBD1. Judging by the DNA end, TRBJ2-1 fits better; the J call may be wrong. CDR1 and CDR2 from the germline V gene are SNHLY and FYNNEI. The CDR3 spans 14 residues. The CDR3 here is CATGDGTAYNEQFF. The CDR3 DNA follows: TGTGCCACCGGGGACGGGACAGCGTACAATGAGCAGTTCTTC.

This clonotype showed up just a few times. CDR3 sequence: CASSRSDFSNYGYTF. DNA for the CDR3: TGTGCCAGCAGCCGATCGGATTTTTCTAACTATGGCTACACCTTC. This rearrangement joins TRBV28 to TRBJ1-2; D remains ambiguous. CDR3 length: 15 residues. Trimming left V 6 bases short and J 0 bases short, with 14 bases between. The germline V gene has CDR1 MDHEN and CDR2 SYDVKM.

This sequence joins TRBV27 and TRBJ2-7, with TRBD2 matching over 11 bases. This CDR3 has 16 amino acids. The ends lost 5 bases at V and 1 base at J; junction bases unmatched: 7. From germline, CDR1 is MNHEY and CDR2 SMNVEV (reference sequence). The CDR3 region has the DNA TGTGCCAGCAGTGAGACTAGCGGGATATCTTCCTACGAGCAGTACTTC. Translating gives CASSETSGISSYEQYF.

The CDR3 protein is CASSPPGLAHNEQFF. CDR3 bases: TGTGCCAGCAGCCCTCCGGGACTAGCGCACAATGAGCAGTTCTTC. This chain uses TRBV11-2 with TRBJ2-1; 10 nucleotides match TRBD2. This CDR3 has 15 residues. Germline V gene sequence: CDR1 SGHAT, CDR2 FQNNGV. With V trimmed by 5 bases and J by 5 bases, 6 bases remained unmatched.

The J gene is TRBJ2-1, the V gene TRBV7-9; 8 bases match TRBD2. The CDR3 is made up of 18 amino acids. V shed 4 bases and J 8 bases; nucleotides not matched to a gene: 19. From germline, CDR1 is SEHNR and CDR2 FQNEAQ (reference sequence). The CDR3 here is CASSSTTSGANPRDEQFF. DNA of the CDR3: TGTGCCAGCAGCTCAACCACTAGCGGAGCAAACCCCAGGGATGAGCAGTTCTTC.

There are many counts of this clonotype. In DNA form, the CDR3 reads TGTGCCAGCAGCCAAGGGGATCAGCCCCAGCATTTT. Encoded protein: CASSQGDQPQHF. The rearrangement links TRBV3-1 to TRBJ1-5; D is ambiguous. V was shortened by 1 base and J by 5 bases, with 3 bases between the two germline ends. Germline V gene data show CDR1 as LGHDT and CDR2 as YNNKEL (reference sequence). The CDR3 covers 12 residues.

CDR3 sequence reads: CASSELAGSSYEQYF. DNA for the CDR3: TGTGCCAGCAGTGAATTGGCCGGGAGCTCCTACGAGCAGTACTTC. V is TRBV6-1 and J is TRBJ2-7; TRBD2 might be the D (6 bases). Germline V gives CDR1 MNHNS, CDR2 SASEGT. The CDR3 loop spans 15 amino acids. Trimming pared 2 bases from V and 0 bases from J, leaving 11 bases between.

This clonotype turned up a few times. The gene calls are TRBV25-1 and TRBJ2-5; D not resolved. Germline-derived CDR1 and CDR2 are MGHDK and SYGVNS. The germline V and J ends were trimmed by 6 bases and 3 bases, with 26 bases remaining between them. This CDR3 has 18 amino acids. The CDR3 loop reads CASSIDLSVQRKKETQYF. The DNA of the CDR3 is TGTGCCAGCAGCATCGATCTTAGTGTACAGAGGAAAAAAGAGACCCAGTACTTC. The whole variable domain, remainder taken from reference TRBV25-1 and TRBJ2-5, is EADIYQTPRYLVIGTGKKITLECSQTMGHDKMYWYQQDPGMELHLIHYSYGVNSTEKGDLSSESTVSRIRTEHFPLTLESARPSHTSQYLCASSIDLSVQRKKETQYFGPGTRLLVL.

The chain couples TRBV28 to TRBJ1-4, with 7 bases fitting TRBD1. The V and J ends lost 3 bases and 7 bases, in that order; junction bases with no gene match: 8. The length of the CDR3 is 15 residues. Per germline, CDR1 MDHEN and CDR2 SYDVKM. Here the CDR3 reads CASSLRQGSGEKLFF. The CDR3 bases are TGTGCCAGCAGTTTGCGACAGGGATCGGGTGAAAAACTGTTTTTT.

V is TRBV10-3 and J is TRBJ1-5; possibly TRBD1 for D (5 bases). Germline V gene sequence: CDR1 ENHRY, CDR2 SYGVKD. The CDR3 is made up of 15 amino acids. V was pared by 0 bases and J by 2 bases, with 8 bases between. CDR3 protein: CAISESGLGNQPQHF. In nucleotides, the CDR3 is TGTGCCATCAGTGAGTCGGGACTGGGCAATCAGCCCCAGCATTTT.

In this sample, this clonotype turned up a few times. This rearrangement joins TRBV4-3 to TRBJ2-7; 9 nucleotides line up with TRBD1. The germline gives CDR1 LGHNA, CDR2 YSLEER. J was trimmed by 4 bases and V by 3 bases; bases with no gene match: 10. This CDR3 has 16 amino acids. The DNA of the CDR3 is TGCGCCAGCAGCCAGACCGGGACAGGGCCTCCGTACGAGCAGTACTTC. Protein: CASSQTGTGPPYEQYF.

As concerns this clonotype: Sequence at one end of the junction differs from germline and may be a read error. The rearrangement links TRBV7-8 to TRBJ1-2; 11 bases map to TRBD1. The CDR3 spans 14 residues. Per germline, CDR1 SGHVS and CDR2 FQNEAQ. The CDR3 protein is CVSSKGQGAGGYTF. The CDR3 nucleotides read TGTGTCAGCAGCAAAGGACAGGGGGCTGGTGGCTACACCTTC.

The rearrangement uses TRBV2 and TRBJ2-7, with TRBD1 as a possible D gene (6 bases). CDR3 size: 14 residues. Looked up from germline, CDR1 is SNHLY and CDR2 is FYNNEI. V lost 1 base to trimming and J lost 2 bases, with 9 bases between them. The CDR3 nucleotides are TGTGCCAGCAGTGAAGGTGGGACACCCTACGAGCAGTACTTC. Its translation: CASSEGGTPYEQYF.

Only a few counts were recorded for this clonotype. This chain links TRBV10-3 with TRBJ2-5; TRBD1 matches 12 bases. J lost 5 bases, V lost 5 bases, and 6 bases had no gene match. The CDR3 has 15 amino acids. The V gene's germline CDR1 is ENHRY and CDR2 SYGVKD. The CDR3: CAISPGTGGRETQYF. In nucleotides, the CDR3 is TGTGCCATCAGTCCCGGGACAGGGGGCCGGGAGACCCAGTACTTC.

V is TRBV7-9 and J is TRBJ2-7; TRBD2 is a possible D gene (6 bases). CDR1 is SEHNR, CDR2 FQNEAQ, per germline (reference sequence). CDR3 length: 17 residues. The V end was cut by 5 bases, the J end by 2 bases, with 22 bases between. Written as DNA, the CDR3 is TGTGCCAGCAGCCCTCGGATTAGCGGATACCTTCCCTACGAGCAGTACTTC. It translates to CASSPRISGYLPYEQYF.

The V and J genes are TRBV7-8 and TRBJ1-3; possibly TRBD1 for D (6 bases). Trimming removed 2 bases from V and 0 bases from J, with 11 bases in between. The germline V gene encodes CDR1 SGHVS and CDR2 FQNEAQ. The CDR3 is 16 amino acids. CDR3 in DNA: TGTGCCAGCAGCTTAACGTTGGACAGCTCTGGAAACACCATATATTTT. Translation: CASSLTLDSSGNTIYF.

This clonotype was found a few times. The CDR3 reads CASSTDRWNQPQHF. The CDR3 DNA is TGTGCCAGTAGTACTGACAGGTGGAATCAGCCCCAGCATTTT. The V and J genes are TRBV19 and TRBJ1-5; D perhaps matches TRBD1 (6 bases). Germline loops: CDR1 LNHDA, CDR2 SQIVND (reference sequence). This CDR3 is 14 amino acids long. Trimming stripped 4 bases from V and 4 bases from J, with 11 bases between.

This clonotype was counted between two and nine times. The chain joins TRBV4-1 to TRBJ2-5, with D tentatively TRBD1 (6 bases). The J call is uncertain, as TRBJ2-7 better fits the DNA end. This CDR3 spans 15 amino acids. Germline-derived CDR1 and CDR2 are MGHRA and YSYEKL. CDR3: CASSQLPPRGSEQYF. DNA for the CDR3: TGCGCCAGCAGCCAACTTCCCCCTAGGGGGTCCGAGCAGTACTTC.

This clonotype was recorded a few times. The chain combines TRBV6-5 with TRBJ1-5; D possibly corresponds to TRBD1 (6 bases). Germline CDR1 MNHEY, CDR2 SVGAGI. Trimming took 0 bases from V and 5 from J, leaving 11 bases between them. The CDR3 sequence is 15 residues long. CDR3 sequence: CASSYSRSGDQPQHF. The CDR3 DNA reads as TGTGCCAGCAGTTACTCGAGATCAGGGGATCAGCCCCAGCATTTT.

The rearrangement uses TRBV20-1 and TRBJ2-1; 8 bases align to TRBD2. This CDR3 region has 15 residues. The trim removed 3 bases at V and 3 bases at J, leaving 7 bases unmatched. CDR1 and CDR2 from the germline V gene are DFQATT and SNEGSKA (reference sequence). Here the CDR3 reads CSARADGTSYNEQFF. The CDR3, as DNA: TGCAGTGCTAGGGCTGACGGGACTAGCTACAATGAGCAGTTCTTC.